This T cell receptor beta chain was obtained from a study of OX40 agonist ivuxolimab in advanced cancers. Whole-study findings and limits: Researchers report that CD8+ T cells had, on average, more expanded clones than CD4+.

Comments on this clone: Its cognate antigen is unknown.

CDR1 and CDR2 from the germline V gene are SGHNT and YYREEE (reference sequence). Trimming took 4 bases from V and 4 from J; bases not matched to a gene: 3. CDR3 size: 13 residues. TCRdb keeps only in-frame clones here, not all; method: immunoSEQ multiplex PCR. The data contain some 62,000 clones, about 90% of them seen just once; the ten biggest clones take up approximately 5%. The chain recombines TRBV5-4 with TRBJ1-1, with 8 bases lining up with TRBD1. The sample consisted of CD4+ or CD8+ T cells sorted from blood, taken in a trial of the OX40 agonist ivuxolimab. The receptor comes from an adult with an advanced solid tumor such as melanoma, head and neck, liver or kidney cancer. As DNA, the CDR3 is TGTGCCAGCAGCCTGGACAGGGCCACTGAAGCTTTCTTT. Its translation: CASSLDRATEAFF.